There are a few counts of the clone carrying this TCR beta chain. Its antigen remains unidentified. This specimen comes from a study of identical twins. Every one of the donors was a healthy Caucasian. This CDR3 has 15 residues. V lost 2 bases and J lost 0, with 9 bases in between. The V gene's germline CDR1 is LGHDT and CDR2 YNNKEL (reference sequence). In TCRdb, the 5' RACE reads were re-called with MiXCR into one record per CDR3 protein. The profile shows 350,000 to 600,000 distinct CDR3 sequences, approximately 15% of them singletons. Broader study findings: The presence of invariant MAIT and iNKT cells could partly confound analyses of zero-insertion sequences. Fewer insertions marked abundant cord blood beta clonotypes; young adult naive trended weakly, memory not at all.

The same sample was also studied in work on yellow fever vaccine responses in identical twins. That study reports: Twins' T cell vaccine responses reportedly looked partly convergent, partly personalized.

The chain recombines TRBV3-1 with TRBJ2-3; TRBD2 might be the D (6 bases). The sequence came from a woman between 18 and 30 years old in good health. The sample was CD4+ T cells sorted from blood. In DNA form, the CDR3 reads TGTGCCAGCAGCCAATGGCGGGGAAGCACAGATACGCAGTATTTT. The encoded protein is CASSQWRGSTDTQYF.